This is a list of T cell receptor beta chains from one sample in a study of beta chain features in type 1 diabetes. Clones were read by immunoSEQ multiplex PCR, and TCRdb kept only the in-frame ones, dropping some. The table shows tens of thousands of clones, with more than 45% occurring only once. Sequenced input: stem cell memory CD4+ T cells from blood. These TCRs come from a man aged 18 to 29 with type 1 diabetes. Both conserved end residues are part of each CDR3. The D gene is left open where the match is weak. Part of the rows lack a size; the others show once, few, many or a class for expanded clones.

cdr3_aa: CASSSLAGGVETQYF; cdr3_length: 15; clone_size: few; v_call: TRBV28; d_call: TRBD2
cdr3_aa: CAWKIGQSRGGYTF; cdr3_length: 14; clone_size: NA; v_call: TRBV30; d_call: NA
cdr3_aa: CASSIASGGSTDTQYF; cdr3_length: 16; clone_size: few; v_call: TRBV7-2; d_call: TRBD2
cdr3_aa: CASSQQVGTEAFF; cdr3_length: 13; clone_size: NA; v_call: TRBV11-2; d_call: NA
cdr3_aa: CASSVGRGNQPQHF; cdr3_length: 14; clone_size: NA; v_call: TRBV9; d_call: TRBD1
cdr3_aa: CASSLYGLGEGQFF; cdr3_length: 14; clone_size: once; v_call: TRBV28; d_call: TRBD2
cdr3_aa: CATSASRTGGYEQYF; cdr3_length: 15; clone_size: NA; v_call: TRBV19; d_call: TRBD1
cdr3_aa: CASSHLGLAGREQFF; cdr3_length: 15; clone_size: NA; v_call: TRBV14; d_call: TRBD2
cdr3_aa: CASSLGTSFSYEQYF; cdr3_length: 15; clone_size: NA; v_call: TRBV28; d_call: TRBD2
cdr3_aa: CASRRQVGQPQHF; cdr3_length: 13; clone_size: NA; v_call: TRBV27; d_call: NA
cdr3_aa: CASSYRQSSYEQYF; cdr3_length: 14; clone_size: NA; v_call: TRBV6-5; d_call: NA
cdr3_aa: CASREQDRANTEAFF; cdr3_length: 15; clone_size: few; v_call: TRBV6-5; d_call: NA
cdr3_aa: CASSLNGGIRSYNEQFF; cdr3_length: 17; clone_size: few; v_call: TRBV7-2; d_call: NA
cdr3_aa: CASSFAGTGVIATTF; cdr3_length: 15; clone_size: few; v_call: TRBV7-2; d_call: TRBD1
cdr3_aa: CASSYPGSLSYEQYF; cdr3_length: 15; clone_size: NA; v_call: TRBV6-6; d_call: NA
cdr3_aa: CASSADRGDYNEQFF; cdr3_length: 15; clone_size: few; v_call: TRBV2; d_call: TRBD1
cdr3_aa: CASTHGLAGVATDTQYF; cdr3_length: 17; clone_size: once; v_call: TRBV5-1; d_call: TRBD2
cdr3_aa: CASSFRDRDYEQYF; cdr3_length: 14; clone_size: few; v_call: TRBV7-2; d_call: TRBD1
cdr3_aa: CASSLAGGNTEAFF; cdr3_length: 14; clone_size: few; v_call: TRBV7-2; d_call: NA
cdr3_aa: CASSLGSASDETQYF; cdr3_length: 15; clone_size: few; v_call: TRBV7-2; d_call: NA
cdr3_aa: CASSARQGSTDTQYF; cdr3_length: 15; clone_size: few; v_call: TRBV7-9; d_call: TRBD1
cdr3_aa: CASSINRDRTHEQYF; cdr3_length: 15; clone_size: NA; v_call: TRBV27; d_call: TRBD1
cdr3_aa: CASSVEAGGPYTQYF; cdr3_length: 15; clone_size: NA; v_call: TRBV9; d_call: TRBD2
cdr3_aa: CASSRQGGAGTEAFF; cdr3_length: 15; clone_size: once; v_call: TRBV5-1; d_call: TRBD1
cdr3_aa: CASSLPRLAGTGELFF; cdr3_length: 16; clone_size: NA; v_call: TRBV28; d_call: NA
cdr3_aa: CASSISTDTQYF; cdr3_length: 12; clone_size: NA; v_call: TRBV2; d_call: NA
cdr3_aa: CASSQGMVRGPGGYTF; cdr3_length: 16; clone_size: once; v_call: TRBV4-1; d_call: NA
cdr3_aa: CSVGSGGGYTF; cdr3_length: 11; clone_size: few; v_call: TRBV29-1; d_call: NA
cdr3_aa: CASSVGRGEGYNEQFF; cdr3_length: 16; clone_size: NA; v_call: TRBV9; d_call: NA
cdr3_aa: CAINWNDREKSGELFF; cdr3_length: 16; clone_size: NA; v_call: TRBV10-3; d_call: TRBD1
cdr3_aa: CASRRSSYNEQFF; cdr3_length: 13; clone_size: NA; v_call: TRBV30; d_call: NA
cdr3_aa: CAWSVQLGGVRDTQYF; cdr3_length: 16; clone_size: few; v_call: TRBV30; d_call: NA
cdr3_aa: CASSSIAGGHNEQFF; cdr3_length: 15; clone_size: NA; v_call: TRBV5-1; d_call: TRBD2
cdr3_aa: CASSPSRTYEQYF; cdr3_length: 13; clone_size: NA; v_call: TRBV11-2; d_call: NA
cdr3_aa: CASSLAAATDTQYF; cdr3_length: 14; clone_size: NA; v_call: TRBV5-1; d_call: NA
cdr3_aa: CASSPILDRDGQPQHF; cdr3_length: 16; clone_size: NA; v_call: TRBV7-6; d_call: TRBD1
cdr3_aa: CTVVGGETQYF; cdr3_length: 11; clone_size: NA; v_call: TRBV29-1; d_call: TRBD2
cdr3_aa: CASRGQTTEPQHF; cdr3_length: 13; clone_size: NA; v_call: TRBV6-1; d_call: TRBD1
cdr3_aa: CAISESRSGNYGYTF; cdr3_length: 15; clone_size: NA; v_call: TRBV10-3; d_call: NA
cdr3_aa: CASTKTGFNEKLFF; cdr3_length: 14; clone_size: few; v_call: TRBV2; d_call: TRBD1
cdr3_aa: CASSLDYYNEQFF; cdr3_length: 13; clone_size: few; v_call: TRBV7-9; d_call: NA
cdr3_aa: CASSLTSGRVHNEQFF; cdr3_length: 16; clone_size: NA; v_call: TRBV6-4; d_call: TRBD2
cdr3_aa: CASSPSGTDPYEQYF; cdr3_length: 15; clone_size: few; v_call: TRBV5-4; d_call: TRBD1
cdr3_aa: CASSLEGRVVVEQYF; cdr3_length: 15; clone_size: NA; v_call: TRBV5-8; d_call: NA
cdr3_aa: CASSPPSSGNEQFF; cdr3_length: 14; clone_size: NA; v_call: TRBV18; d_call: NA
cdr3_aa: CASSSDPGGSYNEQFF; cdr3_length: 16; clone_size: few; v_call: TRBV5-1; d_call: TRBD2
cdr3_aa: CASSSMTGVNTEAFF; cdr3_length: 15; clone_size: NA; v_call: TRBV5-1; d_call: TRBD1
cdr3_aa: CASSATLPGTGFDYGYTF; cdr3_length: 18; clone_size: NA; v_call: TRBV5-5; d_call: TRBD1
cdr3_aa: CASSSQGSGAYNEQFF; cdr3_length: 16; clone_size: few; v_call: TRBV28; d_call: NA
cdr3_aa: CASLGGSNEKLFF; cdr3_length: 13; clone_size: few; v_call: TRBV6-6; d_call: NA
cdr3_aa: CASSLSGVQQETQYF; cdr3_length: 15; clone_size: NA; v_call: TRBV7-7; d_call: TRBD2
cdr3_aa: CASSPKLADTYEQYF; cdr3_length: 15; clone_size: few; v_call: TRBV7-2; d_call: TRBD2
cdr3_aa: CASSLAAGVGNEQFF; cdr3_length: 15; clone_size: NA; v_call: TRBV5-1; d_call: TRBD2
cdr3_aa: CSVRESRPQHF; cdr3_length: 11; clone_size: NA; v_call: TRBV29-1; d_call: NA